These T cell receptor beta chains were read from a single sample in a study of PD-L1 blockade in urothelial cancer. TCRdb's copy holds only in-frame clones and misses some; the assay was immunoSEQ multiplex PCR. The table includes about 63,000 clones, roughly four fifths detected once. The sample here was PBMCs, taken around atezolizumab (anti-PD-L1) treatment. The receptors come from a man between 65 and 80 years old with urothelial cancer. Each CDR3 is given with its conserved first and last residue. The order of the fields is J gene, clone size, V gene, D gene, CDR3 DNA, CDR3 protein. The D gene is left open where the match is weak. The size of a clone is reported for some rows only, either as once, few or many, or as a class for expanded clones.

J: TRBJ2-5
size: NA
V: TRBV5-6
D: TRBD1
DNA: TGTGCCAGCAGGGGACAGGGCCGAGGAGAGACCCAGTACTTC
CDR3: CASRGQGRGETQYF

J: TRBJ2-7
size: NA
V: TRBV7-2
D: TRBD1
DNA: TGTGCCAGCAGCTTATTAGACAGGGGCGAGCAGTACTTC
CDR3: CASSLLDRGEQYF

J: TRBJ1-5
size: NA
V: TRBV30
D: TRBD1
DNA: TGTGCCTGGAGTGTGGGGCAGGGGGCGATTCAGCCCCAGCATTTT
CDR3: CAWSVGQGAIQPQHF

J: TRBJ2-1
size: NA
V: TRBV11-3
D: TRBD1
DNA: TGTGCCAGCAGCTTCACAGGGGGCGATGAGCAGTTCTTC
CDR3: CASSFTGGDEQFF

J: TRBJ2-7
size: NA
V: TRBV5-1
D: NA
DNA: TGCGCCAGCAGCGCGGGACAGTCCTACGAGCAGTACTTC
CDR3: CASSAGQSYEQYF

J: TRBJ2-7
size: NA
V: TRBV6-1
D: NA
DNA: TGTGCCAGCAGTCAAAGTACAGGTCCGAAGGGCGAGCAGTACTTC
CDR3: CASSQSTGPKGEQYF

J: TRBJ2-7
size: NA
V: TRBV5-5
D: TRBD1
DNA: TGTGCCAGCAGCTTACGGGACAGGGTTGGCGAGCAGTACTTC
CDR3: CASSLRDRVGEQYF

J: TRBJ1-1
size: NA
V: TRBV7-8
D: NA
DNA: TGTGCCAGCAGCTTAGCGGAGGGAGGGCATAGAACTGAAGCTTTCTTT
CDR3: CASSLAEGGHRTEAFF

J: TRBJ2-7
size: NA
V: TRBV7-3
D: NA
DNA: TGTGCCAGCAGCTTAACCCGGGACTACGAGCAGTACTTC
CDR3: CASSLTRDYEQYF

J: TRBJ1-2
size: NA
V: TRBV30
D: NA
DNA: TGTGCCTGGAGTCGGCCTAGTGGGGGCTACACCTTC
CDR3: CAWSRPSGGYTF

J: TRBJ2-1
size: NA
V: TRBV7-2
D: TRBD1
DNA: TGTGCCAGCAGCGCAGGGACAGGGAGCAATGAGCAGTTCTTC
CDR3: CASSAGTGSNEQFF

J: TRBJ2-7
size: NA
V: TRBV25-1
D: NA
DNA: TGTGCCAGCAGTGCGGCAGGCCCCTACGAGCAGTACTTC
CDR3: CASSAAGPYEQYF

J: TRBJ2-1
size: NA
V: TRBV7-9
D: NA
DNA: TGTGCCAGCAGCGGACTCCAGGACAATGAGCAGTTCTTC
CDR3: CASSGLQDNEQFF

J: TRBJ2-5
size: NA
V: TRBV5-1
D: TRBD2
DNA: TGCGCCAGCAGCGGCACCACTAGCGGAGAGACCCAGTACTTC
CDR3: CASSGTTSGETQYF

J: TRBJ1-4
size: few
V: TRBV7-9
D: NA
DNA: TGTGCCAGCAGCCGATCACAGGGTTCTTCGACTAATGAAAAACTGTTTTTT
CDR3: CASSRSQGSSTNEKLFF

J: TRBJ1-4
size: NA
V: TRBV25-1
D: TRBD1
DNA: TGTGCCAGCAGGGACAGGGAAAATGAAAAACTGTTTTTT
CDR3: CASRDRENEKLFF

J: TRBJ2-7
size: NA
V: TRBV23-1
D: TRBD1
DNA: TGCGCCAGCAGTCAGCCAGACAGGGAGATATCCTACGAGCAGTACTTC
CDR3: CASSQPDREISYEQYF

J: TRBJ2-5
size: NA
V: TRBV6-5
D: NA
DNA: TGTGCCAGCAGCCGAACAGAAGAGACCCAGTACTTC
CDR3: CASSRTEETQYF

J: TRBJ2-3
size: NA
V: TRBV5-1
D: TRBD2
DNA: TGCGCCAGCAGCTTGCTGGGCCATGTTAGCGGGAGCCTCACAGATACGCAGTATTTT
CDR3: CASSLLGHVSGSLTDTQYF

J: TRBJ2-2
size: NA
V: TRBV10-2
D: TRBD1
DNA: TGCGCCAGCAGGACAGGGGGCACCGGGGAGCTGTTTTTT
CDR3: CASRTGGTGELFF

J: TRBJ2-7
size: NA
V: TRBV7-2
D: TRBD2
DNA: TGTGCCAGCAAAGCGGGAGGGAGCTCCTACGAGCAGTACTTC
CDR3: CASKAGGSSYEQYF

J: TRBJ2-1
size: once
V: TRBV13
D: TRBD2
DNA: TGTGCCAGCAGCTTCTCGACTAGCGGGGGGAAGCAGTTCTTC
CDR3: CASSFSTSGGKQFF

J: TRBJ2-7
size: few
V: TRBV15
D: TRBD2
DNA: TGTGCCACCAGCAGAGTCCGGGAGGGTGAGCAGTACTTC
CDR3: CATSRVREGEQYF

J: TRBJ2-2
size: few
V: TRBV9
D: TRBD2
DNA: TGTGCCAGCAGCGTACTAGCGGGAGGCACCGGGGAGCTGTTTTTT
CDR3: CASSVLAGGTGELFF

J: TRBJ2-7
size: few
V: TRBV4-3
D: TRBD1
DNA: TGCGCCAGCAGACCAGGTCGAGACAGGGTCGGCGAGCAGTACTTC
CDR3: CASRPGRDRVGEQYF

J: TRBJ1-5
size: NA
V: TRBV18
D: NA
DNA: TGTGCCAGCTCACCAGCCGACATCAATCAGCCCCAGCATTTT
CDR3: CASSPADINQPQHF

J: TRBJ2-1
size: NA
V: TRBV6-1
D: TRBD1
DNA: TGTGCCAGCCTGACAGGGGGCCACGGAGCCGAGCAGTTCTTC
CDR3: CASLTGGHGAEQFF

J: TRBJ1-5
size: NA
V: TRBV19
D: TRBD1
DNA: TGTGCCAGTAGTAAACCCTTCAGGGGGTTAGGGAGCAATCAGCCCCAGCATTTT
CDR3: CASSKPFRGLGSNQPQHF

J: TRBJ1-6
size: NA
V: TRBV6-6
D: TRBD1
DNA: TGTGCCAGCTGGAACAGGGGGAATTCACCCCTCCACTTT
CDR3: CASWNRGNSPLHF

J: TRBJ2-3
size: NA
V: TRBV19
D: TRBD1
DNA: TGTGCCAGTAGTTTGACCAGGGGGCAGACAGATACGCAGTATTTT
CDR3: CASSLTRGQTDTQYF

J: TRBJ2-3
size: NA
V: TRBV5-1
D: TRBD2
DNA: TGCGCCAGCAGCCGAACCATTATCGTAGCGGGAAGGGGGACAGATACGCAGTATTTT
CDR3: CASSRTIIVAGRGTDTQYF

J: TRBJ2-7
size: few
V: TRBV9
D: NA
DNA: TGTGCCAGCAGCGTAGGTCCGTCCTACGAGCAGTACTTC
CDR3: CASSVGPSYEQYF

J: TRBJ2-7
size: NA
V: TRBV5-4
D: TRBD2
DNA: TGTGCCAGCAGCTGGGGGGGACCCACTACTAGTTACGAGCAGTACTTC
CDR3: CASSWGGPTTSYEQYF

J: TRBJ1-4
size: NA
V: TRBV11-2
D: NA
DNA: TGTGCCAGCAGCCCGATGGTGTGGAGTGAAAAACTGTTTTTT
CDR3: CASSPMVWSEKLFF

J: TRBJ1-1
size: NA
V: TRBV11-3
D: NA
DNA: TGTGCCAGCAGCTTAGACAGGAACACTGAAGCTTTCTTT
CDR3: CASSLDRNTEAFF

J: TRBJ2-7
size: NA
V: TRBV5-1
D: TRBD2
DNA: TGCGCCAGCAGCTCTGCGGGGGAGGGGTCCTACGAGCAGTACTTC
CDR3: CASSSAGEGSYEQYF

J: TRBJ2-7
size: NA
V: TRBV27
D: NA
DNA: TGTGCCAGCAGCGGGGCCGGGACACGCGCCTACGAGCAGTACTTC
CDR3: CASSGAGTRAYEQYF

J: TRBJ1-2
size: NA
V: TRBV2
D: NA
DNA: TGTGCCAGCACTCAGGGAAACCGGGCCCCGTATGGCTACACCTTC
CDR3: CASTQGNRAPYGYTF

J: TRBJ2-1
size: NA
V: TRBV4-1
D: TRBD2
DNA: TGCGCCAGCGCAACTGGCGGGAGGGACAATGAGCAGTTCTTC
CDR3: CASATGGRDNEQFF

J: TRBJ2-7
size: once
V: TRBV7-9
D: NA
DNA: TGTGCCAGCAGCTTAGGAGGAGGGGGGGATAACTACGAGCAGTACTTC
CDR3: CASSLGGGGDNYEQYF

J: TRBJ2-7
size: NA
V: TRBV6-5
D: NA
DNA: TGTGCCAGCAGTCCACCCACAGGTCCCTACGAGCAGTACTTC
CDR3: CASSPPTGPYEQYF

J: TRBJ2-5
size: NA
V: TRBV7-6
D: TRBD2
DNA: TGTGCCAGCAGCCCTTTTAACAGCGGGGGGGCGGGAGAGACCCAGTACTTC
CDR3: CASSPFNSGGAGETQYF

J: TRBJ1-3
size: NA
V: TRBV6-1
D: NA
DNA: TGTGCCAGCCTGTTGGCCGTTACCTCTGGAAACACCATATATTTT
CDR3: CASLLAVTSGNTIYF

J: TRBJ1-2
size: few
V: TRBV4-2
D: NA
DNA: TGTGCCAGCAGCCAAGATGGCCAGGGAGGCTATGGCTACACCTTC
CDR3: CASSQDGQGGYGYTF